These T cell receptor beta chains were read from a single sample in a study of molecular identifiers for immune sequencing clone quantification. In TCRdb, the PCR reads were re-called with MiXCR into one record per CDR3 protein. This table has 600,000 to 650,000 distinct CDR3 sequences, about 20% appearing once. The sequenced material came from naive CD8+ T cells from blood, with Jurkat cell RNA spiked in. Every receptor here comes from a human donor in good health. Some libraries in this study had Jurkat cell RNA spiked in. The CDR3 runs from the conserved cysteine through the conserved F or W. D genes are given only for firm matches. Clone sizes are given selectively: once, few, many, or a class where the clone is expanded.

TRBV7-8,TRBJ1-5,-,many,CASGGAYNQPQHF,TGTGCCAGCGGGGGGGCCTACAATCAGCCCCAGCATTTT
TRBV29-1,TRBJ2-5,-,-,CSAWGGVKLYRETQYF,TGCAGCGCTTGGGGTGGGGTGAAACTGTACCGAGAGACCCAGTACTTC
TRBV28,TRBJ2-2,TRBD1,many,CASSLRPQGVYSGELFF,TGTGCCAGCAGTCTGAGGCCTCAGGGGGTGTACTCCGGGGAGCTGTTTTTT
TRBV7-9,TRBJ2-7,-,few,CATGRTFYEQYF,TGTGCCACCGGAAGGACATTCTACGAGCAGTACTTC
TRBV6-2/TRBV6-3,TRBJ2-7,TRBD1,many,CAIRTGGVYEQYF,TGTGCCATCAGGACAGGGGGCGTCTACGAGCAGTACTTC
TRBV6-2/TRBV6-3,TRBJ2-1,-,many,CASSNLDRHNEQFF,TGTGCCAGCAGCAATCTAGACAGGCACAATGAGCAGTTCTTC
TRBV2,TRBJ2-3,TRBD2,many,CASSEGVAGGPSTDTQYF,TGTGCCAGCAGTGAAGGGGTAGCGGGAGGCCCTAGCACAGATACGCAGTATTTT
TRBV12-3/TRBV12-4,TRBJ2-2,-,many,CASSPQGGWDPVGTGELFF,TGTGCCAGCAGTCCGCAAGGAGGGTGGGACCCCGTCGGGACCGGGGAGCTGTTTTTT
TRBV3-1,TRBJ1-2,-,many,CASSKGETLYGYTF,TGTGCCAGCAGCAAGGGCGAGACCCTCTATGGCTACACCTTC
TRBV20-1,TRBJ2-6,TRBD1,many,CSARDKEGARANVLTF,TGCAGTGCTAGAGACAAAGAGGGGGCGAGGGCCAACGTCCTGACTTTC
TRBV20-1,TRBJ2-7,-,few,CSARQEDSYEQYF,TGCAGTGCTAGGCAGGAAGACTCCTACGAGCAGTACTTC
TRBV4-1,TRBJ2-7,-,many,CASSQTLQGRYEQYF,TGCGCCAGCAGCCAGACTTTACAGGGACGCTACGAGCAGTACTTC
TRBV6-2/TRBV6-3,TRBJ2-4,-,many,CASSYSIPAAEDKNIQYF,TGTGCCAGCAGTTACTCGATCCCAGCTGCAGAGGACAAAAACATTCAGTACTTC
TRBV7-8,TRBJ2-1,-,many,CASSLEEGRLLYNEQFF,TGTGCCAGCAGCTTAGAGGAGGGGCGCCTTCTCTACAATGAGCAGTTCTTC
TRBV29-1,TRBJ2-2,-,-,CSVVFGVRRELFF,TGCAGCGTTGTTTTCGGCGTTCGCAGGGAGCTGTTTTTT
TRBV29-1,TRBJ2-7,TRBD2,many,CSVVTAGLAYEQYF,TGCAGCGTCGTCACGGCGGGACTAGCGTACGAGCAGTACTTC
TRBV29-1,TRBJ2-7,TRBD1,many,CSVEESDRAHEQYF,TGCAGCGTTGAAGAATCGGACAGGGCCCACGAGCAGTACTTC
TRBV4-3,TRBJ1-1,TRBD1,-,CASSQDSRGWNTEAFF,TGCGCCAGCAGCCAAGATAGCAGGGGGTGGAACACTGAAGCTTTCTTT
TRBV12-3/TRBV12-4,TRBJ2-7,-,-,CASSPTNNRVVEQYF,TGTGCCAGCAGTCCCACCAATAACAGGGTAGTCGAGCAGTACTTC
TRBV4-3,TRBJ2-1,TRBD2,few,CASSQASPGGFTYNEQFF,TGCGCCAGCAGCCAAGCTTCGCCGGGAGGTTTCACCTACAATGAGCAGTTCTTC
TRBV9,TRBJ2-7,TRBD1,-,CASSEGQNTYEQYF,TGTGCCAGCAGCGAGGGACAGAATACCTACGAGCAGTACTTC
TRBV7-2,TRBJ2-1,-,few,CASSLVPASYNEQFF,TGTGCCAGCAGCTTAGTCCCCGCGTCCTACAATGAGCAGTTCTTC
TRBV3-1,TRBJ2-2,TRBD2,many,CASSPASIAGGPGELFF,TGTGCCAGCAGCCCCGCTTCAATAGCGGGAGGCCCCGGGGAGCTGTTTTTT
TRBV2,TRBJ1-4,-,-,CASSSPGVFLNEKLFF,TGTGCCAGCAGTAGTCCAGGGGTTTTTTTGAATGAAAAACTGTTTTTT
TRBV29-1,TRBJ1-1,TRBD1,many,CSVGGGAEVNTEAFF,TGCAGCGTTGGAGGGGGCGCCGAGGTGAACACTGAAGCTTTCTTT
TRBV11-2,TRBJ1-1,-,many,CASSLGGRATEAFF,TGTGCCAGCAGCTTAGGAGGTCGAGCCACTGAAGCTTTCTTT
TRBV20-1,TRBJ2-7,-,many,CSAFDRLDRYEQYF,TGCAGTGCTTTCGACAGGCTAGACCGTTACGAGCAGTACTTC
TRBV4-1,TRBJ2-3,-,many,CASSQGTRAGLPDTQYF,TGCGCCAGCAGCCAAGGGACGCGGGCAGGCTTACCAGATACGCAGTATTTT
TRBV7-7,TRBJ2-3,TRBD2,many,CASSLGAGRADTQYF,TGTGCCAGCAGCTTAGGGGCAGGGAGGGCAGATACGCAGTATTTT
TRBV29-1,TRBJ2-1,TRBD1,-,CSTGQGAYNEQFF,TGCAGCACCGGACAGGGGGCGTACAATGAGCAGTTCTTC
TRBV28,TRBJ1-1,-,many,CASSPALVREAFF,TGTGCCAGCAGTCCTGCCTTGGTCAGGGAAGCTTTCTTT
TRBV4-1,TRBJ1-5,-,few,CASSQVSVGQPQHF,TGCGCCAGCAGCCAAGTCTCCGTGGGACAGCCCCAGCATTTT
TRBV6-2/TRBV6-3,TRBJ2-4,-,many,CASSPTGLVKNIQYF,TGTGCCAGCAGTCCCACAGGGTTGGTCAAAAACATTCAGTACTTC
TRBV27,TRBJ1-1,TRBD1,many,CASSSIFPGQVPTEAFF,TGTGCCAGCAGTTCGATCTTCCCGGGACAGGTTCCCACTGAAGCTTTCTTT
TRBV4-1,TRBJ1-1,-,few,CASSETGSEAFF,TGCGCCAGCAGTGAAACGGGCTCTGAAGCTTTCTTT
TRBV30,TRBJ1-5,TRBD1,many,CAWTGTGSNQPQHF,TGTGCCTGGACCGGGACAGGGAGCAATCAGCCCCAGCATTTT
TRBV14,TRBJ2-3,-,many,CASSQDLPGTDTQYF,TGTGCCAGCAGCCAAGATCTTCCCGGCACAGATACGCAGTATTTT
TRBV10-3,TRBJ2-3,TRBD2,-,CAAETSVADTQYF,TGTGCCGCCGAGACTAGCGTAGCAGATACGCAGTATTTT
TRBV28,TRBJ2-1,TRBD2,few,CASSPERERYNEQFF,TGTGCCAGCAGCCCGGAGCGGGAGAGGTACAATGAGCAGTTCTTC
TRBV5-8,TRBJ2-7,-,-,CASSLEGTLEQYF,TGTGCCAGCAGCTTGGAAGGGACCCTCGAGCAGTACTTC
TRBV20-1,TRBJ1-4,-,many,CSARDITFGGLFF,TGCAGTGCTAGAGATATAACCTTCGGGGGACTGTTTTTT
TRBV27,TRBJ1-2,TRBD1,-,CASSLFGTGYGYTF,TGTGCCAGCAGTTTGTTCGGGACAGGCTATGGCTACACCTTC
TRBV27,TRBJ2-5,-,few,CASSSRSSDTSERGETQYF,TGTGCCAGCAGTTCCAGGTCTAGCGATACCTCCGAACGCGGGGAGACCCAGTACTTC
TRBV20-1,TRBJ2-7,-,-,CSATTGLEQYF,TGCAGTGCAACAACAGGGCTGGAGCAGTACTTC
TRBV11-3,TRBJ1-1,-,once,CAGSLIPYGEAFF,TGTGCCGGCAGCTTAATCCCGTACGGTGAAGCTTTCTTT
TRBV10-3,TRBJ2-7,-,many,CAISLVGYEQYF,TGTGCCATCAGTCTAGTCGGCTACGAGCAGTACTTC
TRBV5-6,TRBJ1-5,-,many,CASSFSGVGDNQPQHF,TGTGCCAGCAGCTTCTCCGGAGTAGGGGACAATCAGCCCCAGCATTTT
TRBV29-1,TRBJ2-3,-,many,CSVVENTQYF,TGCAGCGTTGTAGAGAATACGCAGTATTTT
TRBV20-1,TRBJ2-1,TRBD2,-,CSARDPSSGASYNEQFF,TGCAGTGCTAGAGATCCCTCTAGCGGGGCCTCCTACAATGAGCAGTTCTTC
TRBV4-1,TRBJ2-7,TRBD1,-,CASGVNRGTHEQYF,TGCGCCAGCGGCGTTAACAGGGGTACTCACGAGCAGTACTTC